This TCR beta chain was recovered during a study of blood T cell repertoires in COVID-19. Across the study: The samples span acute and convalescent COVID-19 from the United States, Italy and Spain. Nucleic acid was either cDNA or gDNA, and it came from T cells, B-cell-depleted T cells, or PBMCs.

V trimming: 6 bases; J trimming: 7 bases; junction bases outside the gene matches: 5. The CDR3 has 14 residues. CDR1 is KGHSH and CDR2 is LQKENI in the germline V gene. Original methodology: Amplification with reference gene primers provided the estimates of nucleated cell counts. Clones were read by immunoSEQ multiplex PCR, and TCRdb kept only the in-frame ones, dropping some. The V and J calls and clone size are taken from that table; D and trimming were inferred from the DNA. The sample contains 200,000 to 250,000 clones, roughly 80% of which appear only once. The sequenced sample was peripheral blood. This sequence originates from a human donor in a cohort sampled during active COVID-19. This chain connects TRBV18 to TRBJ2-7, with 14 bases fitting TRBD2. CDR3 nucleotides: TGTGCCAGCTCGGGACTAGCGGGAGTGCGTGAGCAGTACTTC. As protein: CASSGLAGVREQYF.